This T cell receptor (beta chain) appears in the sequencing data of a study of neurological immune-mediated disorders. General study points: Across subjects, expanded clones had no CDR3 amino acid sequences in common, pointing to private repertoires in all groups. Multiple sclerosis was found to have the least TCR clonal expansion, below healthy controls, and HTLV-1-associated myelopathy the most.

In this sample, this clonotype turned up many times. The target antigen is unknown. The time point: longitudinal time-point 2. The unsorted libraries originated from 2 million PBMCs kept at -80 C. The method for making cDNA was 5'RACE, and it used 10-nucleotide random UMIs. Each CDR3 protein gets one entry after TCRdb re-called the 5' RACE reads with MiXCR. The table lists some 100,000 distinct CDR3 sequences, approximately 13% of them singletons. Germline CDR1 and CDR2: SGHDT and YYEEEE. V lost 4 bases, J lost 3 bases, and 7 bases stayed unmatched. The length of the CDR3 is 15 residues. The J gene is TRBJ2-3, the V gene TRBV5-6; TRBD1 agrees at 8 bases. The clonotype comes from a female donor with HTLV-1-associated myelopathy (HAM/TSP). Sequenced material: PBMCs. CDR3 in DNA: TGTGCCAGCAGCCAGACAGGGGTGAGAACAGATACGCAGTATTTT. Residues: CASSQTGVRTDTQYF.